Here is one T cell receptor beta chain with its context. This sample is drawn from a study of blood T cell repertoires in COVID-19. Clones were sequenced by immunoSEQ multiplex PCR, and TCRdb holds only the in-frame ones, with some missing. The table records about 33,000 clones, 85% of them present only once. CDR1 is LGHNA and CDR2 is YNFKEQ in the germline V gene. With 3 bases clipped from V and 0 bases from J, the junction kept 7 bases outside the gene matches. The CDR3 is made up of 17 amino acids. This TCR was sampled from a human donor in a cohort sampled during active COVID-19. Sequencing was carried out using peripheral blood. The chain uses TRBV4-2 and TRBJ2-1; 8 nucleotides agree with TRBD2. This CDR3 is CASSHSRGGSSYNEQFF. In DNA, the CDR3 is TGTGCCAGCAGCCATTCCCGGGGGGGAAGCTCCTACAATGAGCAGTTCTTC.